This TCR beta chain was documented in a study of blood T cell repertoires in COVID-19. Study summary: Acute and convalescent COVID-19 specimens originated in the United States, Italy and Spain. PBMCs, B-cell-depleted T cells, or T cells provided the cDNA or gDNA that made up the material.

Study processing details: Amplification of reference gene primers provided the estimated nucleated cell counts. The protocol was immunoSEQ multiplex PCR, while the TCRdb copy is restricted to in-frame clones and leaves out a portion. The DNA was the basis for D and trimming; V, J and clone size are from that table. The data contain 300,000 to 350,000 clones, approximately 90% of them singletons. Enrolment of Seattle patients took place during active infection, and they were followed longitudinally. Germline-derived CDR1 and CDR2 are SGHTA and FQGNSA. CDR3 size: 17 residues. The V segment lost 1 base and the J segment 1 base; nucleotides outside the gene matches: 5.

The sample taken for sequencing was peripheral blood. The chain is built from TRBV7-2 and TRBJ2-2; 8 positions match TRBD2. The TCR was taken from a woman aged 30 to 39 with COVID-19, enrolled during active disease. The CDR3 region has the DNA TGTGCCAGCAGCTTAGAGACGCTAGCGGGGAACACCGGGGAGCTGTTTTTT. Encoded protein: CASSLETLAGNTGELFF.